This TCR beta chain was recorded in a study of T cell changes during pregnancy in multiple sclerosis. Libraries were prepared by immunoSEQ multiplex PCR; TCRdb keeps only in-frame clonotypes and omits some of them. The sample carries 70,000 to 75,000 clones, less than 90% recorded once. The V segment lost 4 bases and the J segment 3 bases; nucleotides outside the gene matches: 9. This CDR3 is built from 15 residues. Germline CDR1 is SGHRS and CDR2 is YFSETQ. The chain joins TRBV5-1 to TRBJ1-2; TRBD1 agrees at 7 bases. This material consisted of peripheral blood, taken before pregnancy. This receptor was obtained from a female donor with multiple sclerosis, enrolled in a pregnancy study. CDR3 coding DNA: TGCGCCAGCAGCGTACAGGGGATCAGTGACTATGGCTACACCTTC. Its protein product is CASSVQGISDYGYTF. Filled out from reference TRBV5-1 and TRBJ1-2, the complete variable domain reads KAGVTQTPRYLIKTRGQQVTLSCSPISGHRSVSWYQQTPGQGLQFLFEYFSETQRNKGNFPGRFSGRQFSNSRSEMNVSTLELGDSALYLCASSVQGISDYGYTFGSGTRLTVV.